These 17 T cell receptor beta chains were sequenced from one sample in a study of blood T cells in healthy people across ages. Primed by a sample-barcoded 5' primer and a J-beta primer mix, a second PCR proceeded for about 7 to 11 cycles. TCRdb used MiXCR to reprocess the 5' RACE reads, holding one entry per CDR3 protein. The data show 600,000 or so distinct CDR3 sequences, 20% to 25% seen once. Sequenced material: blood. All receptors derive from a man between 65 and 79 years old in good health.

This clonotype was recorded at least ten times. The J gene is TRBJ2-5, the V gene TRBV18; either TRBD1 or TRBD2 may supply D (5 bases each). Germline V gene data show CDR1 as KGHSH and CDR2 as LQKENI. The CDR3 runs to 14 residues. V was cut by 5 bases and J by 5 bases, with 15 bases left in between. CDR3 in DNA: TGTGCCAGCTCATTAAGGGACGTTTGGGAGACCCAGTACTTC. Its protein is CASSLRDVWETQYF.

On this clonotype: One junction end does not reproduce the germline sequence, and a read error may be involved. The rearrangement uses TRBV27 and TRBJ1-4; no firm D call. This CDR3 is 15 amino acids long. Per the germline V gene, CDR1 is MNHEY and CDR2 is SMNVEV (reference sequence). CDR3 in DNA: TGTGCCAGCAGTTTATGGCCCCAAAGAGCTGGAAAACTGGTTTTT. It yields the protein CASSLWPQRAGKLVF.

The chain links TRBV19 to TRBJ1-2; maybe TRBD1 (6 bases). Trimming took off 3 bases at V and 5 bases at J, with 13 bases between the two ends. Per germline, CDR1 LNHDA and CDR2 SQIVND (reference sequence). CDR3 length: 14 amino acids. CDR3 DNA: TGTGCCAGTAGTATTTCGACAGGCCCGTATGGCTACACCTTC. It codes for CASSISTGPYGYTF.

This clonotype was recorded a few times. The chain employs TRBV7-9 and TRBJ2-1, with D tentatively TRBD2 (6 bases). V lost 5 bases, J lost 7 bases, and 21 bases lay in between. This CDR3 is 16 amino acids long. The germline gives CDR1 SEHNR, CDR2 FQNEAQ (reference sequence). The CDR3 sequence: CASSPDFPGARNEQFF. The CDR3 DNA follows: TGTGCCAGCAGCCCTGATTTCCCGGGAGCTCGAAATGAGCAGTTCTTC.

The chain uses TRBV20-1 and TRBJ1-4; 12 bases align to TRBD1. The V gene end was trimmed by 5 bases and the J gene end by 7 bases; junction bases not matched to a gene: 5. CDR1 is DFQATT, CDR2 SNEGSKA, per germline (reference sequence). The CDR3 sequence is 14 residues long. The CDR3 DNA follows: TGCAGTGCTCGGGACAGGGGGCGGGGTGAAAAACTGTTTTTT. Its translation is CSARDRGRGEKLFF.

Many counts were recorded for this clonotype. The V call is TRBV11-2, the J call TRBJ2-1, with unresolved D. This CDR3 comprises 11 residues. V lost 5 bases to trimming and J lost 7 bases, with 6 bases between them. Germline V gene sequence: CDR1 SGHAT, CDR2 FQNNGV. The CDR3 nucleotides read TGTGCCAGCAGCGATCTAAATGAGCAGTTCTTC. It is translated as CASSDLNEQFF.

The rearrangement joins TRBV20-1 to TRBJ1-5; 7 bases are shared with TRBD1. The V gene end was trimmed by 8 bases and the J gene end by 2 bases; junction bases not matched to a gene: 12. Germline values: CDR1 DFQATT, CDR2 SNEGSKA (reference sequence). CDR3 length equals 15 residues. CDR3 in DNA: TGCAGTACTACTCGAGGACAGGTGGGCAATCAGCCCCAGCATTTT. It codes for CSTTRGQVGNQPQHF.

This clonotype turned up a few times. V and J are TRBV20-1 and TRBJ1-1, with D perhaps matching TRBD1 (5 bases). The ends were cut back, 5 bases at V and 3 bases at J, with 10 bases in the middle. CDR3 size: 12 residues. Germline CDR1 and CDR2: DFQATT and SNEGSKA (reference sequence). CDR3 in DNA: TGCAGTGCTGCTAAGGGGTACACTGAAGCTTTCTTT. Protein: CSAAKGYTEAFF.

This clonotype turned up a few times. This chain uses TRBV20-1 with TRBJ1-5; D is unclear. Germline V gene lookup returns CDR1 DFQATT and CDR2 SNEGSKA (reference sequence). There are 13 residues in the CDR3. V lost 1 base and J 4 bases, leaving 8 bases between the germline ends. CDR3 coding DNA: TGCAGTGCTAGAGTGGACCCAAATCAGCCCCAGCATTTT. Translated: CSARVDPNQPQHF.

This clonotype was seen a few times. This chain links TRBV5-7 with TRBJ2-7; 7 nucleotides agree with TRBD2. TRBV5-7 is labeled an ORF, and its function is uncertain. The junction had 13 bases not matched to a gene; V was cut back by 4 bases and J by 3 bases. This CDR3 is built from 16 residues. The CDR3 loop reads CASSKALAGVVYEQYF. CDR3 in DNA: TGTGCCAGCAGCAAGGCCCTGGCGGGGGTAGTCTACGAGCAGTACTTC.

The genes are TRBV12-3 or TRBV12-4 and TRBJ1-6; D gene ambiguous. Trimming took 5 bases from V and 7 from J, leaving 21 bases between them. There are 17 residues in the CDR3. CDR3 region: CASSRGGISFGNSPLHF. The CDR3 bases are TGTGCCAGCAGTCGCGGCGGGATCTCGTTTGGCAATTCACCCCTCCACTTT.

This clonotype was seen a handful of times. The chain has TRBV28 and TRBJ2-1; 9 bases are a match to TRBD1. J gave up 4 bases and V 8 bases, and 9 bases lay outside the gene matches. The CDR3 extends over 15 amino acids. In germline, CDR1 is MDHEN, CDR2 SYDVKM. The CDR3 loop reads CASGGRDRAYNEQFF. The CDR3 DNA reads TGTGCCAGCGGAGGCCGGGACAGGGCTTACAATGAGCAGTTCTTC. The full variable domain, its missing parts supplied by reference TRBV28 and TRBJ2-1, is DVKVTQSSRYLVKRTGEKVFLECVQDMDHENMFWYRQDPGLGLRLIYFSYDVKMKEKGDIPEGYSVSREKKERFSLILESASTNQTSMYLCASGGRDRAYNEQFFGPGTRLTVL.

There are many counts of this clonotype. DNA for the CDR3: TGTGCCAGCAGCCAAGAATACGTCTATGGCTACACCTTC. This encodes CASSQEYVYGYTF. The chain has TRBV14 and TRBJ1-2; D is unresolved. The CDR3 length is 13 residues. Germline-derived CDR1 and CDR2 are SGHDN and FVKESK. V was shortened by 0 bases and J by 4 bases, with 6 bases between the two germline ends.

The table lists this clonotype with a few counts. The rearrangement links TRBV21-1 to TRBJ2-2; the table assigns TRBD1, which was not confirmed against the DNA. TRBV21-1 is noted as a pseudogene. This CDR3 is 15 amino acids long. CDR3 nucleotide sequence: TGTGCCAGCAACCCGGGGGGGACCGACACCGGGGAGCTGTTTTTT. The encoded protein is CASNPGGTDTGELFF.

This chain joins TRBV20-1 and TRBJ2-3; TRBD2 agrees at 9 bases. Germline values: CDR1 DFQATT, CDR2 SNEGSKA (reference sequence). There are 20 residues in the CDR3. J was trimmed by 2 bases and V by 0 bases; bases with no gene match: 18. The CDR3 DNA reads TGCAGTGCTAGAGATCCCCAGACTAGCGGAACCAAGTTTTCCACAGATACGCAGTATTTT. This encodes CSARDPQTSGTKFSTDTQYF.

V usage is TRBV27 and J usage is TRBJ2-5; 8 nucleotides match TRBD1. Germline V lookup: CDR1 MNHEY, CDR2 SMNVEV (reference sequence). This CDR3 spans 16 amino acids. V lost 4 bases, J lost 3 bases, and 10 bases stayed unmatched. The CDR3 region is CASSSRTGWGEETQYF. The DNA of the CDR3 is TGTGCCAGCAGTTCTCGGACAGGGTGGGGGGAAGAGACCCAGTACTTC.

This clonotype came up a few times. CDR3 nucleotide sequence: TGTGCCAGCAGCCCAGGGTATTTGCCTTTCTACGAGCAGTACTTC. Protein: CASSPGYLPFYEQYF. The rearrangement joins TRBV3-1 to TRBJ2-7, with D maybe TRBD1 (5 bases). The germline V gene encodes CDR1 LGHDT and CDR2 YNNKEL (reference sequence). V was trimmed by 4 bases and J by 3 bases, leaving 16 bases between them. The CDR3 consists of 15 residues.